By its share, the clone carrying this T cell receptor beta chain is medium-sized (0.01 to 0.1%). As yet, its antigen is unknown. This record comes from a study of metastatic and nonmetastatic thyroid tumors. Across the whole study: Comparison of repertoires was carried out across blood and tumor or nodule tissue from malignant and benign thyroid patients. Study outcomes and limitations: The reported finding was significantly higher TCR beta diversity in malignant thyroid tumors relative to benign nodules, in blood and tumor.

Before thyroid surgery, none of the patients had received any treatment. V was clipped by 4 bases and J by 4 bases, with 8 bases between them. CDR3 length: 12 amino acids. Per the germline V gene, CDR1 is SGHRS and CDR2 is YFSETQ. In the original workflow: Clinicopathological groups differed in CDR3, with these differences serving to build a distant-metastasis classifier for papillary thyroid cancer. Using MiXCR, TCRdb reanalyzed the PCR reads. TCRdb's processing, not the authors' own work, is the source of the V and J calls. The sample has fewer than 4,500 clones, about 31% seen once. This TCR was recovered from a female donor with papillary thyroid cancer or a benign thyroid nodule (not recorded which). Some clones in this sample may be carry-over from other donors' samples. The source material was adjacent normal tissue. This sequence joins TRBV5-1 and TRBJ1-2; D remains unclear. The CDR3, as DNA: TGCGCCAGCAGCCCGGGCAGCTATGGCTACACCTTC. This codes for CASSPGSYGYTF. Using reference TRBV5-1 and TRBJ1-2 for the parts outside the CDR3, the full variable domain is KAGVTQTPRYLIKTRGQQVTLSCSPISGHRSVSWYQQTPGQGLQFLFEYFSETQRNKGNFPGRFSGRQFSNSRSEMNVSTLELGDSALYLCASSPGSYGYTFGSGTRLTVV.